The sequence of this T cell receptor (beta chain) was determined in a study of T cells after yellow fever vaccination. Trimming took 4 bases from V and 6 from J, leaving 11 bases between them. Germline CDR1 is SGHDT and CDR2 is YYEEEE. The CDR3 totals 13 residues. This clonotype was detected only a few times. In TCRdb, the 5' RACE reads were re-called with MiXCR into one record per CDR3 protein. The data show a few hundred thousand distinct CDR3 sequences, roughly a sixth seen once. This chain links TRBV5-6 with TRBJ2-1; D possibly corresponds to TRBD2 (7 bases). The clonotype originates from a man between 18 and 35 years old who received the YFV17D yellow fever vaccine. Sequenced here: PBMCs, sampled 5 days after the first yellow fever vaccination. The CDR3 DNA follows: TGTGCCAGCAGCGGGGGGGCATCCAATGAGCAGTTCTTC. This codes for CASSGGASNEQFF.